What follows describes a single T cell receptor beta chain. The data derive from a study of blood T cell repertoires in COVID-19. Whole-study context: Researchers got acute and convalescent COVID-19 samples from the United States, Italy and Spain.

Trimming took 6 bases from V and 1 from J, leaving 15 bases between them. The CDR3 sequence is 15 residues long. Germline V gene data show CDR1 as MNHEY and CDR2 as SVGAGI. Generated by immunoSEQ multiplex PCR, the TCRdb table keeps only in-frame clones and is missing some. In the table there are about 120,000 clones, 86% of which are singletons. The sequence was obtained from a man aged 40-55 years with acute or convalescent COVID-19. This chain connects TRBV6-5 to TRBJ1-1, with D perhaps matching TRBD1 (5 bases). The sequenced sample consisted of peripheral blood. CDR3 sequence: CASRGGFGWNTEAFF. CDR3 sequence (DNA): TGTGCCAGCAGGGGGGGTTTCGGATGGAACACTGAAGCTTTCTTT.